What follows are 10 T cell receptor beta chains derived from one specimen sequenced in a study of T cell repertoires in cytomegalovirus infection. Each CDR3 protein is one row after TCRdb ran MiXCR on the reads. The sample lists 510,000 or so distinct CDR3 sequences, about 25% occurring once. Material for sequencing was PBMCs. The receptors shown here come from a human donor in good health (CMV status not recorded). Some clones in this sample may be carry-over from other donors' samples.

This clonotype has just a few counts. V usage is TRBV7-6 and J usage is TRBJ2-7; D is perhaps TRBD1 (6 bases). Germline CDR1 reads SGHVS; CDR2 reads FNYEAQ. CDR3 length: 13 amino acids. V dropped 5 bases and J dropped 6 bases, with 14 bases sitting between them. The CDR3 region is CASSQGHGTEQYV. Written as DNA, the CDR3 is TGTGCCAGCAGCCAGGGACACGGGACCGAGCAGTACGTC.

This clonotype appeared once. The chain couples TRBV30 to TRBJ1-5; 7 nucleotides line up with TRBD1. The CDR3 has 14 amino acids. Losses at the gene ends were 1 base for V and 3 bases for J; bases not matched to a gene: 3. Germline V gene lookup returns CDR1 GTSNPN and CDR2 SVGIG (reference sequence). The chain's CDR3 is CAWSGGTDNQPQHF. The CDR3 DNA sequence: TGTGCCTGGAGTGGAGGGACAGACAATCAGCCCCAGCATTTT.

The table lists this clonotype with a few counts. The rearrangement links TRBV4-3 to TRBJ2-3; the D gene is possibly TRBD2 (5 bases). Trimming cost V 0 bases and J 5 bases, with 12 bases left between them. In germline, CDR1 is LGHNA, CDR2 YSLEER. The CDR3 runs 15 residues. CDR3 protein: CASSQDGLPQDTQYF. In DNA, the CDR3 is TGCGCCAGCAGCCAAGATGGACTTCCCCAAGATACGCAGTATTTT.

There are many counts of this clonotype. This CDR3 reads CASSLDLKYNEQFF. The CDR3 DNA follows: TGTGCCAGCAGCTTAGACTTGAAGTACAATGAGCAGTTCTTC. The gene calls are TRBV7-2 and TRBJ2-1; D gene ambiguous. Trimming removed 1 base at V and 4 bases at J, with 8 bases between. CDR1 is SGHTA and CDR2 is FQGNSA in the germline V gene. The CDR3 spans 14 residues.

The gene calls are TRBV6-1 and TRBJ1-5, with D uncertain. V lost 4 bases to trimming and J lost 4 bases, with 17 bases between them. The CDR3 totals 16 residues. CDR1 MNHNS and CDR2 SASEGT come from the germline V gene. The CDR3, as DNA: TGTGCCAGCAGTGTGATCAGGATTCTGGGGAATCAGCCCCAGCATTTT. It is translated as CASSVIRILGNQPQHF.

This clonotype was observed a few times. The V and J genes are TRBV27 and TRBJ2-3, with 9 bases that match TRBD1. Per germline, CDR1 MNHEY and CDR2 SMNVEV (reference sequence). With 7 bases clipped from V and 6 bases from J, the junction kept 11 bases outside the gene matches. The CDR3 has 15 residues. This chain's CDR3 is CASTWGQGVMDTQYF. CDR3 nucleotides: TGTGCCAGCACCTGGGGACAGGGAGTGATGGATACGCAGTATTTT.

This sequence joins TRBV6-6 and TRBJ1-5; D not certain. The V gene's germline CDR1 is MNHNY and CDR2 SVGAGI (reference sequence). The CDR3 loop spans 17 amino acids. V was cut by 0 bases and J by 3 bases, with 15 bases left in between. The CDR3 sequence is CASSYSKIGQTNQPQHF. The CDR3, as DNA: TGTGCCAGCAGTTACTCGAAAATTGGGCAGACCAATCAGCCCCAGCATTTT.

The rearrangement uses TRBV20-1 and TRBJ2-3, with 9 nucleotides matching TRBD2. The CDR3 consists of 16 residues. V trimming: 8 bases; J trimming: 2 bases; junction bases outside the gene matches: 14. Per germline, CDR1 DFQATT and CDR2 SNEGSKA (reference sequence). The CDR3 DNA is TGCAGTTCTCAGGCGGTAGCGGGAGTTATCACAGATACGCAGTATTTT. Translated: CSSQAVAGVITDTQYF.

V usage is TRBV4-3 and J usage is TRBJ1-5; D gene uncertain. The V and J ends lost 0 bases and 4 bases respectively, with 4 bases between them. The germline CDR1 and CDR2 sequences are LGHNA and YSLEER. The CDR3 is 13 residues long. The CDR3 DNA follows: TGCGCCAGCAGCCAAGAAACGAATCAGCCCCAGCATTTT. Translation: CASSQETNQPQHF.

The rearrangement uses TRBV4-1 and TRBJ1-1; 7 nucleotides align to TRBD1. Germline V gene data show CDR1 as MGHRA and CDR2 as YSYEKL. The length of the CDR3 is 15 residues. V was pared by 1 base and J by 3 bases, with 5 bases of the junction left unmatched. CDR3 loop: CASSQAAGGYTEAFF. CDR3 DNA sequence: TGCGCCAGCAGCCAAGCCGCAGGGGGTTACACTGAAGCTTTCTTT.